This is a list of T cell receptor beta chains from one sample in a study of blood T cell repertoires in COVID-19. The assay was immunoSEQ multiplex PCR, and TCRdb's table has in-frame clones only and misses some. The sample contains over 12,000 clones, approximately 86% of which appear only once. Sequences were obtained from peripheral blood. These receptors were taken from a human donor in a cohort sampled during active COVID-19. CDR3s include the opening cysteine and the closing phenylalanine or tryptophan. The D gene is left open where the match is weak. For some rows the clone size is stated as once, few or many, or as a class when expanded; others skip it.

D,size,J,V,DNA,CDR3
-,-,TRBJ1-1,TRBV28,TGTGCCAGCAAGCGTCCCAAGACTGAAGCTTTCTTT,CASKRPKTEAFF
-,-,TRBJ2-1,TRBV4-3,TGCGCCAGCAGCCACCGCCCCCTATCCTACAATGAGCAGTTCTTC,CASSHRPLSYNEQFF
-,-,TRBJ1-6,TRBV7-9,TGTGCCAGCAGCCCGGGGACTTCCAGCTCCTATAATTCACCCCTCCACTTT,CASSPGTSSSYNSPLHF
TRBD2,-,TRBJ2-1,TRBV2,TGTGCCAGCAGTGGGCCTAGCGGGGGAGGATACAATGAGCAGTTCTTC,CASSGPSGGGYNEQFF
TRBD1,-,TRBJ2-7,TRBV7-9,TGTGCCAGCAGCCTGGGACAGGGCCAAGAGCAGTACTTC,CASSLGQGQEQYF
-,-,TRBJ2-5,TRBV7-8,TGTGCCAGCAGCTCACCGCCCAGGGGAAGCCAGTACTTC,CASSSPPRGSQYF
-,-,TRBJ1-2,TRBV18,TGTGCCAGCTCACCCCCCGGACACGCTGACAACTATGGCTACACCTTC,CASSPPGHADNYGYTF
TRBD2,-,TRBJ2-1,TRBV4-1,TGCGCCAGCAGCCAGGGGCGGCCGGGGGGCAATGAGCAGTTCTTC,CASSQGRPGGNEQFF
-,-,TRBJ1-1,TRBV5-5,TGTGCCAGCAGCTTGGTGCAGGTTGAAGCTTTCTTT,CASSLVQVEAFF
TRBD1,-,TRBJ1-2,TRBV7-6,TGTGCCAGCAGCTTAGGAGGACAGGGACGGCCCTATGGCTACACCTTC,CASSLGGQGRPYGYTF
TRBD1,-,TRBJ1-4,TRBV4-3,TGCGCCAGCAGCCCCCAGGGGGGAACAGGGGAAGTTACCGATTGGGAAAAACTGTTTTTT,CASSPQGGTGEVTDWEKLFF
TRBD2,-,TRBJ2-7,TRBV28,TGTGCCAGCACCCGCGGGGGTTTCTCCTACGAGCAGTACTTC,CASTRGGFSYEQYF
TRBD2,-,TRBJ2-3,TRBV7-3,TGTGCCAGCAGCTTCGGGGGGGATCCAGATACGCAGTATTTT,CASSFGGDPDTQYF
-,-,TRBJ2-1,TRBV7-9,TGTGCCAGCAGCCACCCCCTCCAGGGGAATGAGCAGTTCTTC,CASSHPLQGNEQFF
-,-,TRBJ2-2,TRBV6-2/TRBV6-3,TGTGCCAGCAGTTACTCGGGAGGAAAAAAAAACACCGGGGAGCTGTTTTTT,CASSYSGGKKNTGELFF
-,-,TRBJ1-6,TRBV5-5,TGTGCCAGCAGCCAAAATTCACCCCTCCACTTT,CASSQNSPLHF
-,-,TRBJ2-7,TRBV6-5,TGTGCCAGCAGCGTATGGGAGAGCGAGCAGTACTTC,CASSVWESEQYF
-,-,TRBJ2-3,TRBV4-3,TGCGCCAGCAGCCAAGATATGGGGGGGGCGACAGATACGCAGTATTTT,CASSQDMGGATDTQYF
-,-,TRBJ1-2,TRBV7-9,TGTGCCACCCCCGGACTCAGCTATGGCTACACCTTC,CATPGLSYGYTF
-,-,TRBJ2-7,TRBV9,TGTGCCAGCAGCGTAGCGGGGAGGAACGAGCAGTACTTC,CASSVAGRNEQYF
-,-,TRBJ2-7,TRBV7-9,TGTGCCAGCAGCTTAGCGGCGCGGGCGAGCTCCTACGAGCAGTACTTC,CASSLAARASSYEQYF
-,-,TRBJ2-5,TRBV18,TGTGCCAGCTCACCACTGAGAGAGACCCAGTACTTC,CASSPLRETQYF
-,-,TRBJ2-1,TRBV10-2,TGCGCCAGCAGTGAGGGGCGCGGGCTGAGGCAGTTCTTC,CASSEGRGLRQFF
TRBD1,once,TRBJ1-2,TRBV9,TGTGCCAGCAGCGGGAGGTGGGGACAGGGCGAATCCTATGGCTACACCTTC,CASSGRWGQGESYGYTF
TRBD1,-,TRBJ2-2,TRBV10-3,TGTGCCATCAGCGGGACAGGGCCCGGGGAGCTGTTTTTT,CAISGTGPGELFF
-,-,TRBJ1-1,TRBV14,TGTGCCAGCAGCCAAGACTTCGGACTAGGGAACACTGAAGCTTTCTTT,CASSQDFGLGNTEAFF
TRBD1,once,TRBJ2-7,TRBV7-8,TGTGCCAGCAGCCCCCCGGGACAGGGGTTCCACGAGCAGTACTTC,CASSPPGQGFHEQYF
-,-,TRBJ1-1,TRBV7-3,TGTGCCAGCAGCCCCGGACAGTTGAACACTGAAGCTTTCTTT,CASSPGQLNTEAFF
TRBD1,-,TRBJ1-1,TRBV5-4,TGTGCCAGCAGTGGTCAGGGGGACCTCAAAACTGAAGCTTTCTTT,CASSGQGDLKTEAFF
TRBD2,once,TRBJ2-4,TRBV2,TGTGCCAGCAGTGTACGGGGGGCTAGCGGGGTAGTCAAAAACATTCAGTACTTC,CASSVRGASGVVKNIQYF
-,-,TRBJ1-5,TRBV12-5,TGTGCTAGTGGTTCGGAGAGCAATCAGCCCCAGCATTTT,CASGSESNQPQHF
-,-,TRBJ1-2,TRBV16,TGTGCCAGCAGCCAATCCCGGTACTATGGCTACACCTTC,CASSQSRYYGYTF
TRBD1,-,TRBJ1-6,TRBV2,TGTGCCAGCAGTGAATTTGGGACAGGGAATTCACCCCTCCACTTT,CASSEFGTGNSPLHF
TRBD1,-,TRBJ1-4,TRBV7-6,TGTGCCAGCAGCTTAAATGGATGGACAGGGATTAATGAAAAACTGTTTTTT,CASSLNGWTGINEKLFF
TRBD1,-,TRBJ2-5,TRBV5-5,TGTGCCAGCAGCTTTACCTCGGACAGGCAAGAGACCCAGTACTTC,CASSFTSDRQETQYF
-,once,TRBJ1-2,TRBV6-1,TGTGCCAGCAGTGATCGCGGGACGATCTATGGCTACACCTTC,CASSDRGTIYGYTF
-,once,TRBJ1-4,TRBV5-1,TGCGCCAGCAGCTTGGCCTTGGGGACTGCTAATGAAAAACTGTTTTTT,CASSLALGTANEKLFF
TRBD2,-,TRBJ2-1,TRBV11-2,TGTGCCAGCAGCCTCAGCCCGGGGGGTAGCTCCTACAATGAGCAGTTCTTC,CASSLSPGGSSYNEQFF